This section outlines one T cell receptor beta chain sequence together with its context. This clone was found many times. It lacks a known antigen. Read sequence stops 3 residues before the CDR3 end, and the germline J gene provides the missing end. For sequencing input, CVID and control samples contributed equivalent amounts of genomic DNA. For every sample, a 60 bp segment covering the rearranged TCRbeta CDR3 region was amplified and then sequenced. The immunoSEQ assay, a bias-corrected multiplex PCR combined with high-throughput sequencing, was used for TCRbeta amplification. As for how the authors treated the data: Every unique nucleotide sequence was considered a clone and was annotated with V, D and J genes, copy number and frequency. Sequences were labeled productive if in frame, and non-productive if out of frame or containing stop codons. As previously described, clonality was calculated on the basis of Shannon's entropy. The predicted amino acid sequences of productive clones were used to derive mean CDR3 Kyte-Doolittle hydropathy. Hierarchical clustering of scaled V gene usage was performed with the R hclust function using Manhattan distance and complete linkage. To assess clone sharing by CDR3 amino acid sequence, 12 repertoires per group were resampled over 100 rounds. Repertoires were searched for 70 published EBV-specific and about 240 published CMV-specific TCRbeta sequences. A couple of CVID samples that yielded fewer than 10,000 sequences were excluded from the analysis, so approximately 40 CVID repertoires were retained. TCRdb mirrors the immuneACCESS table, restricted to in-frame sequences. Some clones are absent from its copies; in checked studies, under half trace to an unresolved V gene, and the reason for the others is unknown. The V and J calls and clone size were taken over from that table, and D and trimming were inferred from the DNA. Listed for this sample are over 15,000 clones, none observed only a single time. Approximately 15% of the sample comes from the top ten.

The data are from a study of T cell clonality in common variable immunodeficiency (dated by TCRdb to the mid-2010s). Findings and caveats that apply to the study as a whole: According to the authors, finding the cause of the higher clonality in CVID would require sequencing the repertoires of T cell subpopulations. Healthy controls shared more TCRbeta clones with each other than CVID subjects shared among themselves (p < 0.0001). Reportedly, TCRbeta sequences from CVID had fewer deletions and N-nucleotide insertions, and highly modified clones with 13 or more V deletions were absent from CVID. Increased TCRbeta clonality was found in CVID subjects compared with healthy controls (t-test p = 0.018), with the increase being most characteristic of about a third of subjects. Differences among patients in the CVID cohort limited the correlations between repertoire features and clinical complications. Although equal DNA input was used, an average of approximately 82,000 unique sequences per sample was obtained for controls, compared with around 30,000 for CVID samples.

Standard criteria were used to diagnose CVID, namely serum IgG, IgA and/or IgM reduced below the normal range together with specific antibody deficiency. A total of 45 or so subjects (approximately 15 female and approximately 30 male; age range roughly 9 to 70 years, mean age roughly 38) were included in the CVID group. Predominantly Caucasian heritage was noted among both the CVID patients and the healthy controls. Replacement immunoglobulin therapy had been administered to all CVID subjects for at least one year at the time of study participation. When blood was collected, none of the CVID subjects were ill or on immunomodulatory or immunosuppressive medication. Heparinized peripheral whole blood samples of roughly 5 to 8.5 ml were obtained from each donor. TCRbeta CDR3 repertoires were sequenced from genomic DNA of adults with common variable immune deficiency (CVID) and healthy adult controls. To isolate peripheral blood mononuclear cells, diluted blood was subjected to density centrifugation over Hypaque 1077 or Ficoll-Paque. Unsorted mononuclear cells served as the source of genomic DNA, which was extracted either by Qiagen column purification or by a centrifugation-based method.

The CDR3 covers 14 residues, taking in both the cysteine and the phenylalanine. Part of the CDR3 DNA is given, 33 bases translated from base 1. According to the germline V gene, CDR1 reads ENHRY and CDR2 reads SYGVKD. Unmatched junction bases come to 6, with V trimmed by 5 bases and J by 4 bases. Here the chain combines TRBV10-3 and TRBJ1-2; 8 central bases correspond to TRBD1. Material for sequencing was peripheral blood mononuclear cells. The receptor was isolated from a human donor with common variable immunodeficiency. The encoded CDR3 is CAISRTGTGYGYTF. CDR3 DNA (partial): TGTGCCATCAGTCGAACCGGGACAGGCTATGGC.